Following are 31 T cell receptor beta chains from one sample sequenced in a study of cytomegalovirus exposure and HLA in healthy donors. In the PCR, 60 Vbeta and 13 Jbeta primers were used. Repertoires were generated with immunoSEQ multiplex PCR, while TCRdb's copy carries only in-frame clones and drops some. The table records fewer than 120,000 clones, around four fifths of them present only once. Sequencing input: PBMCs. The receptors come from an older woman in good health and CMV-seropositive.

This clone was seen only a few times. The V call is TRBV29-1, the J call TRBJ1-6; D gene ambiguous. The CDR3 length is 13 residues. Germline-derived CDR1 and CDR2 are SQVTM and ANQGSEA. V dropped 4 bases and J dropped 5 bases, with 9 bases sitting between them. The DNA of the CDR3 is TGCAGCGTTGGGCAGGCGCATAATTCACCCCTCCACTTT. Its protein is CSVGQAHNSPLHF.

This chain joins TRBV7-2 and TRBJ2-7; no clear D. The V end was cut by 5 bases, the J end by 0 bases, with 5 bases between. Germline V gene sequence: CDR1 SGHTA, CDR2 FQGNSA. This CDR3 is 12 amino acids long. The CDR3 loop reads CASSPFSYEQYF. In DNA form, the CDR3 reads TGTGCCAGCAGCCCTTTCTCCTACGAGCAGTACTTC.

The chain's CDR3 is CASSTGGLGAFF. Here the CDR3 DNA reads TGTGCCAGCAGTACAGGGGGCCTGGGAGCTTTCTTT. The V gene is TRBV6-5, the J gene TRBJ1-1; 9 nucleotides agree with TRBD1. Germline CDR1 reads MNHEY; CDR2 reads SVGAGI. Losses at the gene ends were 5 bases for V and 10 bases for J; bases not matched to a gene: 5. CDR3 length: 12 amino acids.

The V and J genes are TRBV7-9 and TRBJ2-2; D unclear. Trimming left V 2 bases short and J 6 bases short, with 10 bases between. CDR1 and CDR2 (germline): SEHNR, FQNEAQ (reference sequence). The CDR3 spans 14 residues. This chain's CDR3 is CASSLFGSSGELFF. The CDR3 DNA reads TGTGCCAGCAGCTTATTCGGGTCTTCCGGGGAGCTGTTTTTT.

The chain combines TRBV6-1 with TRBJ1-2; a weak D match, TRBD1 (6 bases). The CDR3 consists of 13 residues. Germline values: CDR1 MNHNS, CDR2 SASEGT. Between the trimmed V and J ends, which lost 1 base and 7 bases, there was a span of 10 bases. CDR3 protein: CASSEVGASGYTF. The DNA of the CDR3 is TGTGCCAGCAGTGAAGTGGGGGCCTCTGGCTACACCTTC.

The chain is built from TRBV6-5 and TRBJ2-5; 7 bases align to TRBD2. The J call is uncertain, as TRBJ2-7 better fits the DNA end. The CDR3 totals 16 residues. Germline V gene lookup returns CDR1 MNHEY and CDR2 SVGAGI. CDR3 amino acids: CASSYSAGASPHEQYF. As DNA, the CDR3 is TGTGCCAGCAGTTACTCTGCGGGAGCTTCCCCCCACGAGCAGTACTTC.

This clone has just one count. CDR3 nucleotide sequence: TGTGCCAGCAGCCACCTACAGGGGTTGAGGGAGCAGTTCTTC. It specifies CASSHLQGLREQFF. The genes are TRBV14 and TRBJ2-1; TRBD1 aligns across 7 bases. Germline V gene lookup returns CDR1 SGHDN and CDR2 FVKESK. The CDR3 extends over 14 amino acids. J was trimmed by 10 bases and V by 3 bases; bases with no gene match: 9.

J is TRBJ2-7 and V is TRBV6-1; no definite D call. Germline CDR1 is MNHNS and CDR2 is SASEGT. Trimming removed 8 bases at V and 6 bases at J, with 20 bases between. The CDR3 has 14 residues. The CDR3 reads CASGLGREVGEQYF. In DNA, the CDR3 is TGTGCCAGCGGCCTCGGCCGCGAGGTGGGCGAGCAGTACTTC.

The chain couples TRBV6-6 to TRBJ2-5, with a possible D match to TRBD2 (5 bases). The end of the DNA aligns better with TRBJ2-7, so the J call may be wrong. The CDR3 has 15 residues. CDR1 and CDR2 (germline): MNHNY, SVGAGI (reference sequence). The DNA of the CDR3 is TGTGCCAGCAGTTACTTGGCGTGGGGAGCCTACGAGCAGTACTTC. It yields the protein CASSYLAWGAYEQYF.

The chain combines TRBV6-1 with TRBJ2-7, with a weak D call TRBD2 (5 bases). Germline V CDR1 and CDR2: MNHNS, SASEGT. The CDR3 has 14 amino acids. V was trimmed by 1 base and J by 0 bases, leaving 7 bases between them. The CDR3 nucleotides read TGTGCCAGCAGTGAAGTGGACTTCTCCTACGAGCAGTACTTC. Translated, it gives CASSEVDFSYEQYF.

The V gene is TRBV7-3, the J gene TRBJ2-7; 11 positions agree with TRBD1. Germline CDR1 SGHTA, CDR2 FQGTGA. This CDR3 contains 15 residues. J lost 7 bases, V lost 3 bases, and 8 bases had no gene match. The CDR3 protein is CASSLAGQGAYEQYF. CDR3 coding DNA: TGTGCCAGCAGCTTGGCCGGACAGGGGGCGTATGAGCAGTACTTC.

The chain links TRBV10-3 to TRBJ2-1, with TRBD2 matching 9 bases. This CDR3 spans 17 amino acids. The germline CDR1 and CDR2 sequences are ENHRY and SYGVKD. The V segment lost 3 bases and the J segment 0 bases; nucleotides outside the gene matches: 6. The CDR3 protein is CAISDFSGGSSYNEQFF. For the CDR3, the DNA is TGTGCCATCAGTGATTTTAGCGGGGGTAGCTCCTACAATGAGCAGTTCTTC.

The chain carries TRBV5-1 and TRBJ1-1; 9 bases are a match to TRBD1. The V gene's germline CDR1 is SGHRS and CDR2 YFSETQ. CDR3 length equals 14 residues. V lost 6 bases, J lost 2 bases, and 5 bases stayed unmatched. The CDR3, as DNA: TGCGCCAGCACAGTACAGGGGGCTAACACTGAAGCTTTCTTT. Translated: CASTVQGANTEAFF.

This rearrangement joins TRBV5-1 to TRBJ2-1, with 12 bases fitting TRBD2. The CDR3 has 18 amino acids. From germline, CDR1 is SGHRS and CDR2 YFSETQ. The ends lost 2 bases at V and 7 bases at J; junction bases unmatched: 13. CDR3 in DNA: TGCGCCAGCAGCTTTCCCCGTCTAGCGGGAGGGATCCCGAATGAGCAGTTCTTC. It specifies CASSFPRLAGGIPNEQFF.

This clone was seen a few times. V is TRBV12-2 and J is TRBJ2-7; the D call TRBD2 from the table was never checked on the DNA. TRBV12-2 constitutes a pseudogene. This CDR3 has 18 residues. This CDR3 reads CASRPPGLAGRRIYEQYF. Written as DNA, the CDR3 is TGTGCAAGTCGCCCGCCGGGACTAGCGGGGCGGAGGATCTACGAGCAGTACTTC.

The genes are TRBV6-1 and TRBJ1-1; maybe TRBD1 (6 bases). This CDR3 spans 15 amino acids. Germline V CDR1 and CDR2: MNHNS, SASEGT. V was pared by 1 base and J by 0 bases, with 9 bases between. CDR3 amino acids: CASSEDRAMNTEAFF. Written as DNA, the CDR3 is TGTGCCAGCAGTGAAGACAGGGCCATGAACACTGAAGCTTTCTTT.

This clone was observed once. This rearrangement joins TRBV18 to TRBJ2-5; D gene ambiguous. Germline V lookup: CDR1 KGHSH, CDR2 LQKENI. The CDR3 consists of 15 residues. With 6 bases removed from V and 4 bases from J, the gap between germline ends came to 18 bases. The CDR3 DNA sequence: TGTGCCAGCTCTCCAAATCTGGGTCGAGGAGAGACCCAGTACTTC. Encoded protein: CASSPNLGRGETQYF.

V usage is TRBV7-9 and J usage is TRBJ2-5; D may be TRBD2 (6 bases). The CDR3 spans 16 residues. Germline V CDR1 and CDR2: SEHNR, FQNEAQ (reference sequence). With 8 bases removed from V and 5 bases from J, the gap between germline ends came to 24 bases. The CDR3 protein is CASWEEPQSVGETQYF. The DNA of the CDR3 is TGTGCCAGCTGGGAGGAACCCCAGTCGGTCGGCGAGACCCAGTACTTC.

This chain uses TRBV7-9 with TRBJ1-2, with TRBD1 as a possible D gene (6 bases). In germline, CDR1 is SEHNR, CDR2 FQNEAQ (reference sequence). The V gene lost 1 base and the J gene lost 4 bases, with 10 bases spanning the gap. This CDR3 spans 14 amino acids. The CDR3 region is CASSLGGRSYGYTF. Here the CDR3 DNA reads TGTGCCAGCAGCTTAGGGGGGCGAAGCTATGGCTACACCTTC.

A few counts support this clone. This chain connects TRBV6-5 to TRBJ2-3; 8 bases are a match to TRBD2. The CDR3 has 16 amino acids. V shed 1 base, J shed 4 bases, and the junction held 7 bases outside the gene matches. From germline, CDR1 is MNHEY and CDR2 SVGAGI. CDR3 protein: CASSYLLTGRADTQYF. Written as DNA, the CDR3 is TGTGCCAGCAGTTACTTGTTGACCGGGAGGGCAGATACGCAGTATTTT.

The chain combines TRBV4-1 with TRBJ2-1; 9 bases match TRBD2. The CDR3 spans 17 residues. Germline values: CDR1 MGHRA, CDR2 YSYEKL. Trimming at V came to 0 bases and at J to 4 bases, leaving 7 bases not matched to a gene. In DNA form, the CDR3 reads TGCGCCAGCAGCCAAGATCCAGGACTAGCGCAATACAATGAGCAGTTCTTC. Translating it yields CASSQDPGLAQYNEQFF.

About this clone: A junction end diverges from the germline sequence, so it may reflect a read error. J is TRBJ2-1 and V is TRBV13; 9 bases agree with TRBD2. This CDR3 comprises 16 residues. From germline, CDR1 is PRHDT and CDR2 FYEKMQ (reference sequence). The CDR3 region is CASSLGLASSYNEQFF. CDR3 DNA: TGTGCCAGCAGCCTAGGACTAGCGAGCTCCTACAATGAGCAGTTCTTC.

This clone was recorded many times. The chain has TRBV30 and TRBJ1-2; possible D gene TRBD1, 6 bases. The V and J ends lost 2 bases and 8 bases respectively, with 18 bases between them. CDR1 GTSNPN and CDR2 SVGIG come from the germline V gene (reference sequence). The CDR3 runs to 14 residues. CDR3 region: CAWSIRTASVGYTF. Written as DNA, the CDR3 is TGTGCCTGGAGTATCAGGACAGCTTCCGTAGGCTACACCTTC.

The chain employs TRBV14 and TRBJ2-1; 7 positions match TRBD2. The CDR3 is 16 residues long. The germline gives CDR1 SGHDN, CDR2 FVKESK. After removal of 5 bases from V and 3 bases from J, the junction contained 10 bases not matched to a gene. CDR3 sequence reads: CASSAWSGNNYNEQFF. Here the CDR3 DNA reads TGTGCCAGCAGCGCCTGGAGCGGGAATAACTACAATGAGCAGTTCTTC.

The J gene is TRBJ1-2, the V gene TRBV14, with TRBD1 as a possible D gene (6 bases). The CDR3 runs 16 residues. V shed 7 bases and J shed 8 bases, with 26 bases lying between them. The V gene's germline CDR1 is SGHDN and CDR2 FVKESK. CDR3 amino acids: CASTSIRDNPTGGYTF. The CDR3, as DNA: TGTGCCAGCACCTCTATTCGGGACAACCCTACGGGAGGCTACACCTTC.

The V gene is TRBV7-7, the J gene TRBJ2-7; tentative D call: TRBD2 (6 bases). V lost 5 bases and J lost 2, with 16 bases in between. Germline V gene lookup returns CDR1 SSHAT and CDR2 FNYEAQ (reference sequence). The CDR3 spans 15 residues. The chain's CDR3 is CASSEGPSGAYEQYF. The CDR3 DNA reads TGTGCCAGCAGCGAGGGACCGTCGGGGGCCTACGAGCAGTACTTC. Looking up the rest from reference TRBV7-7 and TRBJ2-7 gives the full variable domain: GAGVSQSPRYKVTKRGQDVTLRCDPISSHATLYWYQQALGQGPEFLTYFNYEAQPDKSGLPSDRFSAERPEGSISTLTIQRTEQRDSAMYRCASSEGPSGAYEQYFGPGTRLTVT.

This chain links TRBV27 with TRBJ2-2; D remains ambiguous. CDR1 is MNHEY and CDR2 is SMNVEV in the germline V gene (reference sequence). V gave up 2 bases and J gave up 5 bases, with 9 bases separating them. The CDR3 totals 14 residues. The CDR3 region is CASSLGGTTGELFF. In DNA form, the CDR3 reads TGTGCCAGCAGTTTAGGCGGCACGACCGGGGAGCTGTTTTTT.

V usage is TRBV7-9 and J usage is TRBJ2-4, with 8 nucleotides matching TRBD1. Trimming at V came to 0 bases and at J to 1 base, leaving 8 bases not matched to a gene. This CDR3 has 18 amino acids. Germline values: CDR1 SEHNR, CDR2 FQNEAQ (reference sequence). In DNA form, the CDR3 reads TGTGCCAGCAGCTTAGCCGAGGACAGGGAAGAGGCCAAAAACATTCAGTACTTC. It is translated as CASSLAEDREEAKNIQYF.

Here the CDR3 DNA reads TGTGCCAGCATCCGGGAGGGGGTTGGAGATACGCAGTATTTT. Encoded protein: CASIREGVGDTQYF. This chain uses TRBV14 with TRBJ2-3; the match to TRBD2 covers 8 bases. This CDR3 has 14 amino acids. The germline CDR1 and CDR2 sequences are SGHDN and FVKESK. The trim removed 7 bases at V and 5 bases at J, leaving 8 bases unmatched.

This chain uses TRBV11-2 with TRBJ2-7; 11 nucleotides align to TRBD1. This CDR3 is built from 15 residues. Germline CDR1 SGHAT, CDR2 FQNNGV. The V gene end was trimmed by 3 bases and the J gene end by 3 bases; junction bases not matched to a gene: 4. The CDR3 loop is CASSFGTGGFYEQYF. The CDR3 DNA is TGTGCCAGCAGCTTTGGGACAGGGGGTTTCTACGAGCAGTACTTC.

This clone was recorded a few times. The V call is TRBV5-4, the J call TRBJ1-4; D unclear. V gave up 4 bases and J gave up 7 bases, with 14 bases separating them. Germline values: CDR1 SGHNT, CDR2 YYREEE (reference sequence). CDR3 length equals 14 residues. CDR3 amino acids: CASSRGGYGEKLFF. Written as DNA, the CDR3 is TGTGCCAGCAGCCGGGGAGGGTACGGTGAAAAACTGTTTTTT.